The 27 T cell receptor beta chains in this list originate from one sample, sequenced in a study of blood T cell repertoires in COVID-19. Generated by immunoSEQ multiplex PCR, the TCRdb table keeps only in-frame clones and is missing some. The sample holds roughly 70,000 clones, about nine tenths seen once. The specimen sequenced was peripheral blood. Receptors were obtained from a man in his sixties with acute or convalescent COVID-19.

The J gene is TRBJ1-6, the V gene TRBV27; 11 bases match TRBD1. Germline CDR1 MNHEY, CDR2 SMNVEV (reference sequence). The V segment lost 6 bases and the J segment 9 bases; nucleotides outside the gene matches: 4. The CDR3 contains 14 residues. The CDR3 is CASSGTGGSSPLHF. The DNA for the CDR3 is TGTGCCAGCAGCGGGACAGGGGGGAGTTCACCCCTCCACTTT.

The V gene is TRBV19, the J gene TRBJ2-5, with D perhaps TRBD2 (5 bases). Between the trimmed V and J ends, which lost 1 base and 3 bases, there was a span of 15 bases. CDR1 and CDR2 (germline): LNHDA, SQIVND (reference sequence). The CDR3 runs to 16 residues. The chain's CDR3 is CASSIVSSGLKETQYF. The CDR3 DNA follows: TGTGCCAGTAGTATAGTTTCCTCGGGATTAAAAGAGACCCAGTACTTC.

The gene calls are TRBV19 and TRBJ2-1; 7 nucleotides align to TRBD1. CDR1 is LNHDA and CDR2 is SQIVND in the germline V gene (reference sequence). The CDR3 runs to 14 residues. V shed 3 bases and J 6 bases; nucleotides not matched to a gene: 5. CDR3 region: CASSMGQQRNEQFF. The CDR3 coding sequence is TGTGCCAGTAGTATGGGACAGCAGCGCAATGAGCAGTTCTTC.

This clone has a handful of counts. CDR3 nucleotide sequence: TGTGCCAGCATCGACAGGGGATTCTCTGGAAACACCATATATTTT. Translated: CASIDRGFSGNTIYF. The rearrangement uses TRBV6-1 and TRBJ1-3; 8 nucleotides agree with TRBD1. The CDR3 length is 15 residues. The germline gives CDR1 MNHNS, CDR2 SASEGT. Unmatched junction bases numbered 5, after V lost 7 bases and J lost 0 bases.

This chain links TRBV4-2 with TRBJ1-5, with 7 bases aligning to TRBD1. Germline assignment: CDR1 LGHNA and CDR2 YNFKEQ. With 0 bases clipped from V and 6 bases from J, the junction kept 8 bases outside the gene matches. The CDR3 extends over 16 amino acids. CDR3 nucleotide sequence: TGTGCCAGCAGCCAAGATTTGAGGGGGCAGCGTCAGCCCCAGCATTTT. It codes for CASSQDLRGQRQPQHF.

This chain connects TRBV5-4 to TRBJ1-2, with D possibly TRBD1 on 6 matching bases. CDR1 is SGHNT, CDR2 YYREEE, per germline (reference sequence). The V end lost 4 bases, the J end lost 2 bases, and 15 bases lay between the germline ends. The CDR3 length is 15 residues. CDR3 loop: CASSGTFTGNYGYTF. CDR3 nucleotide sequence: TGTGCCAGCAGCGGGACGTTTACAGGGAACTATGGCTACACCTTC.

This chain links TRBV7-2 with TRBJ1-1; D is possibly TRBD1 (5 bases). Trimming took off 2 bases at V and 0 bases at J, with 13 bases between the two ends. Per the germline V gene, CDR1 is SGHTA and CDR2 is FQGNSA. The CDR3 is 16 amino acids. The CDR3 nucleotides read TGTGCCAGCAGCTTATCCCCCGGGGGGGTGAACACTGAAGCTTTCTTT. Residues: CASSLSPGGVNTEAFF.

The V gene is TRBV9, the J gene TRBJ1-2; D unclear. Germline V gene data show CDR1 as SGDLS and CDR2 as YYNGEE. CDR3 length: 13 amino acids. Between the trimmed V and J ends, which lost 0 bases and 4 bases, there was a span of 7 bases. For the CDR3, the DNA is TGTGCCAGCAGCGTAGCAGGCACCTATGGCTACACCTTC. The encoded protein is CASSVAGTYGYTF. Full variable domain (outside the CDR3, taken from reference TRBV9 and TRBJ1-2): DSGVTQTPKHLITATGQRVTLRCSPRSGDLSVYWYQQSLDQGLQFLIQYYNGEERAKGNILERFSAQQFPDLHSELNLSSLELGDSALYFCASSVAGTYGYTFGSGTRLTVV.

The chain joins TRBV12-5 to TRBJ1-6, with 9 bases that match TRBD1. V gave up 6 bases and J gave up 10 bases; unmatched junction bases: 7. Germline CDR1 is LGHNT and CDR2 is FRNRAP. The CDR3 has 14 residues. The CDR3 sequence is CASGSGQGWSPLHF. DNA for the CDR3: TGTGCTAGTGGCTCCGGACAGGGGTGGTCACCCCTCCACTTT.

The chain recombines TRBV5-6 with TRBJ1-2, with D unclear. V lost 4 bases, J lost 8 bases, and 12 bases lay in between. CDR1 and CDR2 from the germline V gene are SGHDT and YYEEEE. This CDR3 contains 12 residues. Written as DNA, the CDR3 is TGTGCCAGCAGCGAATCTCCGGGGGGCTACACCTTC. It specifies CASSESPGGYTF. Drawing the rest from reference TRBV5-6 and TRBJ1-2, the complete variable domain is DAGVTQSPTHLIKTRGQQVTLRCSPKSGHDTVSWYQQALGQGPQFIFQYYEEEERQRGNFPDRFSGHQFPNYSSELNVNALLLGDSALYLCASSESPGGYTFGSGTRLTVV.

This chain joins TRBV25-1 and TRBJ1-1; no reliable D call. The CDR3 consists of 11 residues. The germline V gene encodes CDR1 MGHDK and CDR2 SYGVNS. With 4 bases removed from V and 7 bases from J, the gap between germline ends came to 7 bases. The CDR3 region is CASSATGEAFF. The CDR3 nucleotides read TGTGCCAGCAGTGCCACCGGTGAAGCTTTCTTT. Drawing the rest from reference TRBV25-1 and TRBJ1-1, the complete variable domain is EADIYQTPRYLVIGTGKKITLECSQTMGHDKMYWYQQDPGMELHLIHYSYGVNSTEKGDLSSESTVSRIRTEHFPLTLESARPSHTSQYLCASSATGEAFFGQGTRLTVV.

The rearrangement uses TRBV7-9 and TRBJ1-6; TRBD1 is a possible D gene (5 bases). Trimming took 1 base from V and 13 from J, leaving 11 bases between them. Germline V lookup: CDR1 SEHNR, CDR2 FQNEAQ (reference sequence). The CDR3 is made up of 13 amino acids. CDR3 region: CASSLGPGNPLHF. The CDR3 region has the DNA TGTGCCAGCAGCTTAGGACCAGGGAATCCCCTCCACTTT.

The chain is built from TRBV19 and TRBJ2-2, with 10 bases that match TRBD1. The CDR3 has 14 amino acids. Germline V gene data show CDR1 as LNHDA and CDR2 as SQIVND (reference sequence). V lost 6 bases, J lost 8 bases, and 6 bases stayed unmatched. The CDR3 region has the DNA TGTGCCAGTAGGACAGGGGGCTTTTTAGGGGAGCTGTTTTTT. Its protein product is CASRTGGFLGELFF.

The gene calls are TRBV9 and TRBJ2-7; weak D call: TRBD1 (5 bases). CDR1 is SGDLS, CDR2 YYNGEE, per germline. V lost 3 bases, J lost 5 bases, and 18 bases lay in between. This CDR3 region has 15 residues. The CDR3 reads CASSDRGHSRDEQYF. Here the CDR3 DNA reads TGTGCCAGCAGCGACAGAGGACACTCTCGGGACGAGCAGTACTTC.

The CDR3 reads CASSLRGGTDTQYF. DNA of the CDR3: TGTGCCAGCAGTTTACGCGGGGGCACAGATACGCAGTATTTT. V gene TRBV27 combines with J gene TRBJ2-3; D perhaps matches TRBD2 (6 bases). Trimming cost V 2 bases and J 1 base, with 7 bases left between them. Germline-derived CDR1 and CDR2 are MNHEY and SMNVEV (reference sequence). This CDR3 has 14 residues.

This clone was found once. V is TRBV25-1 and J is TRBJ1-2, with D possibly matching TRBD1 (6 bases). CDR1 and CDR2 from the germline V gene are MGHDK and SYGVNS. Trimming removed 4 bases from V and 5 bases from J, with 11 bases in between. The CDR3 is 13 amino acids. Written as DNA, the CDR3 is TGTGCCAGCAGTGGTGCAGGGGAGTATGGCTACACCTTC. It specifies CASSGAGEYGYTF.

The V and J genes are TRBV3-1 (or the pseudogene TRBV3-2) and TRBJ1-1, with 7 positions matching TRBD1. Germline CDR1 reads LGHDT; CDR2 reads YNNKEL (reference sequence). Trimming took 2 bases from V and 1 from J; bases not matched to a gene: 7. This CDR3 has 16 residues. The CDR3 is CASSQLWDRTNTEAFF. Here the CDR3 DNA reads TGTGCCAGCAGCCAACTATGGGACAGAACGAACACTGAAGCTTTCTTT.

CDR3 sequence reads: CASRQYSGNTIYF. DNA for the CDR3: TGTGCCAGCAGGCAGTACTCTGGAAACACCATATATTTT. The rearrangement joins TRBV2 to TRBJ1-3; no clear D. CDR1 is SNHLY and CDR2 is FYNNEI in the germline V gene. V was pared by 6 bases and J by 0 bases, with 6 bases between. This CDR3 contains 13 residues. Using reference TRBV2 and TRBJ1-3 for the parts outside the CDR3, the full variable domain is EPEVTQTPSHQVTQMGQEVILRCVPISNHLYFYWYRQILGQKVEFLVSFYNNEISEKSEIFDDQFSVERPDGSNFTLKIRSTKLEDSAMYFCASRQYSGNTIYFGEGSWLTVV.

V gene TRBV10-2 combines with J gene TRBJ2-4; 7 bases align to TRBD2. J lost 1 base, V lost 2 bases, and 2 bases had no gene match. Germline CDR1 WSHSY, CDR2 SAAADI. The CDR3 has 15 amino acids. The CDR3 nucleotides read TGCGCCAGCAGTGAGCGGGGGGAGGCCAAAAACATTCAGTACTTC. Protein sequence: CASSERGEAKNIQYF.

This clone was counted between two and nine times. CDR3 loop: CASSDYPGTGGSGYTF. As DNA, the CDR3 is TGTGCCAGCAGTGACTACCCCGGGACAGGGGGAAGCGGCTACACCTTC. The chain carries TRBV6-4 and TRBJ1-2, with 11 positions matching TRBD1. The CDR3 has 16 amino acids. In germline, CDR1 is MRHNA, CDR2 SNTAGT. V shed 1 base and J 8 bases; nucleotides not matched to a gene: 9.

V is TRBV7-8 and J is TRBJ2-1; no clear D. The CDR3 runs to 14 residues. Germline CDR1 is SGHVS and CDR2 is FQNEAQ. V lost 7 bases to trimming and J lost 5 bases, with 15 bases between them. The CDR3 loop reads CASMEALEDNEQFF. The CDR3 DNA follows: TGTGCCAGCATGGAAGCCCTAGAGGACAATGAGCAGTTCTTC.

The sample holds one count of this clone. The chain links TRBV9 to TRBJ1-6, with D tentatively TRBD1 (5 bases). Germline V gene data show CDR1 as SGDLS and CDR2 as YYNGEE. Trimming removed 0 bases from V and 7 bases from J, with 5 bases in between. The CDR3 is 13 residues long. The CDR3 is CASSVGQNSPLHF. The CDR3 DNA is TGTGCCAGCAGCGTAGGACAGAATTCACCCCTCCACTTT. Full variable domain (outside the CDR3, taken from reference TRBV9 and TRBJ1-6): DSGVTQTPKHLITATGQRVTLRCSPRSGDLSVYWYQQSLDQGLQFLIQYYNGEERAKGNILERFSAQQFPDLHSELNLSSLELGDSALYFCASSVGQNSPLHFGNGTRLTVT.

The chain uses TRBV27 and TRBJ1-3; D unclear. Per the germline V gene, CDR1 is MNHEY and CDR2 is SMNVEV (reference sequence). Trimming stripped 4 bases from V and 2 bases from J, with 12 bases between. CDR3 size: 15 residues. Here the CDR3 reads CASSSGGWAGNTIYF. In nucleotides, the CDR3 is TGTGCCAGCAGTTCGGGCGGGTGGGCTGGAAACACCATATATTTT.

This rearrangement joins TRBV6-5 to TRBJ2-7; D possibly corresponds to TRBD1 (5 bases). There are 14 residues in the CDR3. Germline CDR1 MNHEY, CDR2 SVGAGI. V was clipped by 10 bases and J by 1 base, with 17 bases between them. For the CDR3, the DNA is TGTGCCACCGCCGAGACAGTAAATTCCTACGAGCAGTACTTC. It codes for CATAETVNSYEQYF.

The chain couples TRBV5-1 to TRBJ2-1, with D possibly being TRBD1 (5 bases). The CDR3 runs 12 residues. Per the germline V gene, CDR1 is SGHRS and CDR2 is YFSETQ. The V end was cut by 0 bases, the J end by 10 bases, with 8 bases between. CDR3: CASSLEGKEQFF. DNA of the CDR3: TGCGCCAGCAGCTTGGAGGGGAAGGAGCAGTTCTTC.

The DNA for the CDR3 is TGTGCCAGCTCACCACGCGGGGGGCGCGACACCGGGGAGCTGTTTTTT. Translated, it gives CASSPRGGRDTGELFF. J is TRBJ2-2 and V is TRBV18, with 8 positions matching TRBD2. This CDR3 is 16 amino acids long. Germline CDR1 reads KGHSH; CDR2 reads LQKENI. J was trimmed by 3 bases and V by 1 base; bases with no gene match: 4.

The rearrangement uses TRBV19 and TRBJ1-1; D possibly corresponds to TRBD1 (6 bases). The ends were cut back, 5 bases at V and 11 bases at J, with 15 bases in the middle. There are 12 residues in the CDR3. Germline loops: CDR1 LNHDA, CDR2 SQIVND (reference sequence). The CDR3 region has the DNA TGTGCCAGTAGTCTTTACAGGGTGAGCGCTTTCTTT. This sequence encodes CASSLYRVSAFF. Variable domain in full (rest from reference TRBV19 and TRBJ1-1): DGGITQSPKYLFRKEGQNVTLSCEQNLNHDAMYWYRQDPGQGLRLIYYSQIVNDFQKGDIAEGYSVSREKKESFPLTVTSAQKNPTAFYLCASSLYRVSAFFGQGTRLTVV.